The sample holds many counts of the clone carrying this TCR beta chain. These data originate in a study of response to subunit inactivated influenza vaccine. TCRdb reprocessed the RT-PCR reads with MiXCR, giving one entry per CDR3 protein. The profile covers 150,000 to 200,000 distinct CDR3 sequences, with roughly 12% appearing a single time and less than 30% taken by the ten largest. This same sample was also taken into another study, of T cells expressing NK-cell markers. Turning to that study: As the method of synthesis, 5'RACE template switching with UMIs yielded TCR beta cDNA. Just one sequenced donor of eight was HCMV-seronegative, while seven were seropositive. NKG2C+ dominant clonotypes from about 6 donors made up roughly 1.0-8% of CD8+ T cells.

The clonotype was recovered from a man aged 45-65 years who received an inactivated influenza vaccine. The material sequenced was CD8+ T cells sorted from PBMCs, taken roughly 12 days after vaccination.

The CDR3 loop is CASSQEQGPKYQETQYF. DNA of the CDR3: TGCGCCAGCAGCCAAGAGCAGGGGCCAAAGTACCAAGAGACCCAGTACTTC. The chain is built from TRBV4-1 and TRBJ2-5, with D maybe TRBD1 (6 bases). Germline V gives CDR1 MGHRA, CDR2 YSYEKL. The CDR3 is made up of 17 amino acids. Between the trimmed V and J ends, which lost 0 bases and 0 bases, there was a span of 14 bases.